This T cell receptor beta chain was captured by sequencing in a study of shared clonotypes between healthy human individuals (TCRdb year 2020). About the study as a whole: Two women and a few men aged 18 to 49 years were included in the cohort. Each donor's leukapheresis produced roughly between about 0.9 and 9.5 billion PBMCs. For each donor, CD4 naive and CD4 memory were each given three plates, CD8 naive was given two plates, and CD8 memory was given one plate. Libraries were prepared and TCR repertoires were sequenced by different laboratories using diverse techniques, in order to increase sequencing depth and limit assay-specific biases. Blood TCR repertoires of about five healthy adults were deeply sequenced to estimate repertoire size and the extent of clonotype sharing between individuals.

The donors were healthy, HIV-negative adults who had no recently reported acute infections or vaccinations. Every donor was a Caucasian adult residing in Nashville, Tennessee, USA. CD4+ T cells were enriched through magnetic negative selection, after which naive cells were positively selected on CD45RA and the remaining negative fraction served as the memory subset. Blood was obtained by leukapheresis, after which PBMCs were separated by Ficoll-Histopaque density gradient centrifugation and cryopreserved in liquid nitrogen vapor phase. Analytical flow cytometry was used to check the purity and quantity of each magnetically sorted T cell population. From each sorted fraction, genomic DNA was isolated and quantified by UV absorbance on a Nanodrop 2000c. The germline V gene (reference sequence) specifies SEHNR as CDR1 and FQNEAQ as CDR2. V drops 5 bases and J drops 6 bases, leaving 16 bases in between. From the cysteine through the phenylalanine, the CDR3 covers 14 amino acids. Solely the CDR3 DNA is kept, with 42 bases framed from the first base.

Comments on this clone: Its antigen specificity is not known. No base-level quality is on record; no much larger clone is a single base apart.

General conclusions and limits of the study: Incomplete sequencing was indicated by rarefaction of sorted-subset datasets, despite the large sequencing depth. Only blood was sampled, and tissue TCR repertoires likely differ from those in blood. Sharing across several donors was observed for 5% to 6.5% of naive CD4, less than 4% of naive CD8, 2.3% of memory CD4, and over 0.3% of memory CD8 clonotypes. Pairwise subsampling indicated that sequencing depth was expected to affect the degree of clonotype sharing among donors. Compared with non-shared clonotypes, clonotypes shared by all four sorted-subset donors had higher generation probabilities. The small number of donors limited the genetic and exposure-history diversity represented. Naive subsets generally had larger estimated clonotype richness than memory subsets.

TCR CDR3 regions were amplified from genomic DNA by multiplex PCR using the deep immunoSEQ assay. Extracted genomic DNA from each cell subset was spread evenly across all wells of several immunoSEQ 96-well plates, with each plate serving as a replicate. For sorted subsets, 150 to 200 ng genomic DNA, equal to about 30,000 T cell genomes, was loaded into each replicate PCR. The purified libraries were quantified using a Qubit 3.0 fluorometer, sized with a Bioanalyzer 2100, and then quantified again using the KAPA Library Quantification kit. A separate single-read 150-cycle Illumina NextSeq 550 flow cell was used to sequence each immunoSEQ 96-well plate. In the authors' own workflow: Because the immunoSEQ output held only junctional sequences and lacked quality scores, the filtering could not match the filtering applied to full-length reads. To assign V/J genes and CDR3, sequences were annotated against IMGT germline references using PyIR, a Python wrapper for IgBLAST v1.9. Reads were removed for weak V/J assignments (E-value above 1e-6), missing CDR3, stop codons, out-of-frame junctions, or ambiguous translated residues. V3J clonotypes were defined as sequences sharing an identical inferred V gene, J gene, and CDR3 amino acid sequence. Percentage overlap between repertoires was computed as shared unique clonotypes divided by the size of the smaller repertoire. Repertoire richness was assessed with RTK rarefaction, the Chao1 estimator, and Recon v2.1 estimates of unobserved clonotypes. OLGA was used to compute generation probabilities for all TCRbeta clonotypes that the gDNA method yielded from a few donors. TCRdb holds this immuneACCESS table with in-frame rearrangements only. Some clones are missing; in checked studies, unresolved V genes explain under half, and the rest has no known cause. The DNA was the basis for D and trimming; V, J and clone size are from that table. This sample comprises more than 850,000 clones, about four fifths of them detected only once. 0.52% of the sample belongs to the ten largest clones.

The receptor's source is a man aged 18 to 30 in good health. Some clones in this sample may be carry-over from other donors' samples. The chain was built from TRBV7-9 and TRBJ1-1; the D gene cannot be resolved reliably. Sequencing was carried out using memory CD4+ T cells from PBMCs. The cell subset or site label for this specimen denotes: CD45RA-negative fraction. The CDR3 reads CASSVGPPSPEAFF. The DNA reads TGTGCCAGCAGCGTCGGGCCTCCGTCCCCTGAAGCTTTCTTT.